One TCR beta chain is described in this entry. This specimen comes from a study of control samples from healthy donors and cancer patients. Per germline, CDR1 LNHDA and CDR2 SQIVND (reference sequence). This CDR3 region has 13 residues. The V and J ends lost 10 bases and 0 bases respectively, with 10 bases between them. Here immunoSEQ multiplex PCR was the method, and the copy in TCRdb shows in-frame clones only, minus some. The table has tens of thousands of clones, 84% seen once. The clonotype comes from a man between 45 and 60 years old in good health. The rearrangement links TRBV19 to TRBJ1-5; D is unclear. The sequencing sample was made of blood. DNA for the CDR3: TGTGCCACCGCGGGGTATAGCAATCAGCCCCAGCATTTT. The encoded protein is CATAGYSNQPQHF.